The 13 T cell receptor beta chains below all came from one sample that was sequenced in a study of blood T cell repertoires in COVID-19. TCRdb's copy holds only in-frame clones and misses some; the assay was immunoSEQ multiplex PCR. This table holds 120,000 or so clones, over 75% found once. Material: peripheral blood. These receptors were obtained from a woman in her 70s with acute or convalescent COVID-19.

DNA for the CDR3: TGTGCCAGCGGCCCGGGGGGAGGAAACACCATATATTTT. It yields the protein CASGPGGGNTIYF. The V gene is TRBV6-5, the J gene TRBJ1-3; D perhaps matches TRBD1 (5 bases). Germline-derived CDR1 and CDR2 are MNHEY and SVGAGI. This CDR3 has 13 residues. V shed 8 bases and J shed 4 bases, with 12 bases lying between them.

V gene TRBV5-1 combines with J gene TRBJ1-4; D is perhaps TRBD1 (5 bases). Germline lookup yields CDR1 SGHRS and CDR2 YFSETQ. The CDR3 sequence is 16 residues long. Deletions cut 4 bases from V and 8 bases from J, with 21 bases between. The DNA for the CDR3 is TGCGCCAGCAGCCTGGGCTCGGGGACTTCGGGAGAAAAACTGTTTTTT. Its translation: CASSLGSGTSGEKLFF.

The V gene is TRBV11-2, the J gene TRBJ2-7, with 9 bases identical to TRBD2. CDR3 size: 16 residues. Germline V lookup: CDR1 SGHAT, CDR2 FQNNGV. V shed 1 base, J shed 1 base, and the junction held 5 bases outside the gene matches. The CDR3: CASSLAAGGRSYEQYF. DNA of the CDR3: TGTGCCAGCAGCTTAGCGGCGGGGGGGAGATCCTACGAGCAGTACTTC. The full variable domain, with the rest looked up from reference TRBV11-2 and TRBJ2-7, is EAGVAQSPRYKIIEKRQSVAFWCNPISGHATLYWYQQILGQGPKLLIQFQNNGVVDDSQLPKDRFSAERLKGVDSTLKIQPAKLEDSAVYLCASSLAAGGRSYEQYFGPGTRLTVT.

The chain uses TRBV19 and TRBJ1-6; TRBD1 is a possible D gene (6 bases). This CDR3 has 14 amino acids. V lost 3 bases and J 7 bases, leaving 10 bases between the germline ends. CDR1 LNHDA and CDR2 SQIVND come from the germline V gene (reference sequence). CDR3 coding DNA: TGTGCCAGTAGTATTCGGACAGACAATTCACCCCTCCACTTT. It codes for CASSIRTDNSPLHF.

J is TRBJ1-3 and V is TRBV7-6; D is unresolved. The CDR3 totals 16 residues. Trimming shortened V by 1 base and J by 0 bases, and 10 bases separated the two germline ends. From germline, CDR1 is SGHVS and CDR2 FNYEAQ. CDR3 DNA sequence: TGTGCCAGCAGCTTAGGAGGCCTGTCCTCTGGAAACACCATATATTTT. Its translation is CASSLGGLSSGNTIYF.

The chain couples TRBV11-3 to TRBJ1-1; TRBD1 matches 9 bases. With V trimmed by 3 bases and J by 0 bases, 2 bases remained unmatched. Germline V gene lookup returns CDR1 SGHNT and CDR2 YENEEA. There are 15 residues in the CDR3. CDR3 coding DNA: TGTGCCAGCAGCTTGGGACAGGGAATGAACACTGAAGCTTTCTTT. Its translation is CASSLGQGMNTEAFF.

This chain links TRBV18 with TRBJ1-1, with TRBD1 matching 9 bases. The CDR3 covers 15 residues. Germline V gene data show CDR1 as KGHSH and CDR2 as LQKENI. V gave up 1 base and J gave up 3 bases; unmatched junction bases: 3. The CDR3 region has the DNA TGTGCCAGCTCACCACTAGACAGGGGGGACACTGAAGCTTTCTTT. Translating it yields CASSPLDRGDTEAFF.

V usage is TRBV5-1 and J usage is TRBJ2-7; 10 bases align to TRBD1. The V gene end was trimmed by 3 bases and the J gene end by 11 bases; junction bases not matched to a gene: 8. The CDR3 totals 13 residues. Germline values: CDR1 SGHRS, CDR2 YFSETQ. As DNA, the CDR3 is TGCGCCAGCAGCTCGGTAGGACAGGGGGATAAGTACTTC. Residues: CASSSVGQGDKYF.

The rearrangement links TRBV5-6 to TRBJ1-6; D might be TRBD1 (5 bases). This CDR3 has 15 amino acids. CDR1 is SGHDT and CDR2 is YYEEEE in the germline V gene. The V gene lost 4 bases and the J gene lost 8 bases, with 16 bases spanning the gap. CDR3 in amino acids: CASSQGYVLDSPLHF. The CDR3 DNA reads TGTGCCAGCAGCCAGGGATATGTTTTAGATTCACCCCTCCACTTT.

This rearrangement joins TRBV9 to TRBJ1-2; D unresolved. The V gene's germline CDR1 is SGDLS and CDR2 YYNGEE. Trimming cost V 4 bases and J 2 bases, with 9 bases left between them. The CDR3 is 13 amino acids. CDR3: CASSYEGNYGYTF. The CDR3 bases are TGTGCCAGCAGCTACGAGGGAAACTATGGCTACACCTTC.

V gene TRBV11-2 combines with J gene TRBJ2-6; the match to TRBD1 covers 7 bases. CDR1 SGHAT and CDR2 FQNNGV come from the germline V gene. The V gene end was trimmed by 3 bases and the J gene end by 1 base; junction bases not matched to a gene: 9. The CDR3 is made up of 18 amino acids. CDR3 nucleotide sequence: TGTGCCAGCAGCTTGGAAGGGGGCTTAGGTTCTGGGGCCAACGTCCTGACTTTC. Translating it yields CASSLEGGLGSGANVLTF. Together with reference TRBV11-2 and TRBJ2-6, the CDR3 gives the full variable domain: EAGVAQSPRYKIIEKRQSVAFWCNPISGHATLYWYQQILGQGPKLLIQFQNNGVVDDSQLPKDRFSAERLKGVDSTLKIQPAKLEDSAVYLCASSLEGGLGSGANVLTFGAGSRLTVL.

This clone was detected a few times. The chain links TRBV30 to TRBJ2-3; TRBD2 is a possible D gene (6 bases). CDR3 length: 12 amino acids. V lost 4 bases and J 3 bases, leaving 8 bases between the germline ends. CDR1 and CDR2 from the germline V gene are GTSNPN and SVGIG (reference sequence). This CDR3 is CAWTSVTDTQYF. In DNA form, the CDR3 reads TGTGCCTGGACTAGCGTAACAGATACGCAGTATTTT. Filled out from reference TRBV30 and TRBJ2-3, the complete variable domain reads SQTIHQWPATLVQPVGSPLSLECTVEGTSNPNLYWYRQAAGRGLQLLFYSVGIGQISSEVPQNLSASRPQDRQFILSSKKLLLSDSGFYLCAWTSVTDTQYFGPGTRLTVL.

The chain couples TRBV7-9 to TRBJ1-1, with D maybe TRBD1 (6 bases). CDR3 length equals 14 residues. CDR1 is SEHNR and CDR2 is FQNEAQ in the germline V gene (reference sequence). Trimming removed 5 bases at V and 1 base at J, with 11 bases between. The CDR3 loop reads CASSTDSGNTEAFF. Here the CDR3 DNA reads TGTGCCAGCAGCACGGACAGCGGGAACACTGAAGCTTTCTTT. Full variable domain (outside the CDR3, taken from reference TRBV7-9 and TRBJ1-1): DTGVSQNPRHKITKRGQNVTFRCDPISEHNRLYWYRQTLGQGPEFLTYFQNEAQLEKSRLLSDRFSAERPKGSFSTLEIQRTEQGDSAMYLCASSTDSGNTEAFFGQGTRLTVV.